These 22 T cell receptor beta chains originate from one sample sequenced in a study of T cells in Graves' hyperthyroidism and ophthalmopathy. There were TCR beta CDR3 regions amplified from RNA transcripts. The primer set for the first-round RT-PCR of the TCR CDR3 was HTBI. TCRdb fed the multiplex PCR reads into MiXCR, producing one record per CDR3 protein. The repertoire holds about 610,000 distinct CDR3 sequences, with under 15% as singletons. Sequenced sample: blood. Source of these receptors: a woman between 40 and 50 years old with Graves' ophthalmopathy.

The J gene is TRBJ2-7, the V gene TRBV19; D might be TRBD1 or TRBD2, each matching 5 bases. CDR3 length: 16 amino acids. The germline V gene encodes CDR1 LNHDA and CDR2 SQIVND (reference sequence). The V gene lost 3 bases and the J gene lost 4 bases, with 19 bases spanning the gap. The CDR3 loop is CASSITDSGFFYEQYF. CDR3 coding DNA: TGTGCCAGTAGTATCACGGACTCAGGGTTCTTTTACGAGCAGTACTTC.

This clonotype was seen only a few times. The rearrangement links TRBV4-3 to TRBJ2-7, with D tentatively TRBD2 (5 bases). CDR1 is LGHNA and CDR2 is YSLEER in the germline V gene. Trimming removed 0 bases from V and 3 bases from J, with 12 bases in between. This CDR3 is 15 amino acids long. CDR3 nucleotides: TGCGCCAGCAGCCAAGATAAAGAACGGGGCTACGAGCAGTACTTC. Amino acid sequence: CASSQDKERGYEQYF.

In its sample, this clonotype was seen many times. This rearrangement joins TRBV19 to TRBJ1-2; a weak D match, TRBD1 (6 bases). Trimming stripped 9 bases from V and 0 bases from J, with 11 bases between. The CDR3 totals 13 residues. Germline loops: CDR1 LNHDA, CDR2 SQIVND (reference sequence). The CDR3 reads CASLDRPNYGYTF. CDR3 sequence (DNA): TGTGCCAGCCTGGACAGACCTAACTATGGCTACACCTTC.

This clonotype was recorded many times. The V and J genes are TRBV28 and TRBJ1-2, with a possible D match to TRBD1 (5 bases). V shed 1 base and J shed 4 bases, with 7 bases lying between them. Germline CDR1 MDHEN, CDR2 SYDVKM. This CDR3 spans 13 amino acids. The CDR3 sequence is CASSLYRFYGYTF. In DNA, the CDR3 is TGTGCCAGCAGTTTATACAGGTTCTATGGCTACACCTTC.

The rearrangement joins TRBV6-1 to TRBJ1-3; no definite D call. V was shortened by 5 bases and J by 6 bases, with 14 bases between the two germline ends. The length of the CDR3 is 14 residues. The germline V gene encodes CDR1 MNHNS and CDR2 SASEGT. The CDR3 DNA reads as TGTGCCAGCAGTCTATCCCCTTCGCAAAACACCATATATTTT. Amino acids: CASSLSPSQNTIYF.

This clonotype was seen repeatedly, ten times or more. V and J are TRBV7-3 and TRBJ2-7; no clear D gene. V lost 7 bases and J lost 7, with 17 bases in between. The CDR3 spans 13 residues. From germline, CDR1 is SGHTA and CDR2 FQGTGA. The CDR3 DNA follows: TGTGCCAGCAAGGTCGAACTTTCTCGTGAGCAGTACTTC. Protein product: CASKVELSREQYF.

This clonotype was observed many times. The chain couples TRBV7-8 to TRBJ1-2; TRBD1 might be the D (6 bases). Germline CDR1 reads SGHVS; CDR2 reads FQNEAQ. The CDR3 sequence is 16 residues long. Trimming left V 0 bases short and J 8 bases short, with 19 bases between. CDR3 DNA: TGTGCCAGCAGCTTAGCGCTATCGGGGGGCAGAGAAGGCTACACCTTC. Its translation: CASSLALSGGREGYTF.

This clonotype was recorded many times. The chain recombines TRBV28 with TRBJ1-1, with unresolved D. The CDR3 has 12 residues. CDR1 and CDR2 (germline): MDHEN, SYDVKM. Trimming removed 6 bases at V and 7 bases at J, with 12 bases between. The CDR3 nucleotides read TGTGCCAGCAGCCCATCAGCGGATGAAGCTTTCTTT. Translation: CASSPSADEAFF.

This clonotype occurred many times. This chain uses TRBV25-1 with TRBJ1-2, with 7 nucleotides matching TRBD1. V lost 1 base, J lost 2 bases, and 16 bases stayed unmatched. The germline CDR1 and CDR2 sequences are MGHDK and SYGVNS. This CDR3 is built from 19 residues. CDR3 DNA sequence: TGTGCCAGCAGTGAATGGGAAGATATGGGACAGCTTACCAACTATGGCTACACCTTC. This sequence encodes CASSEWEDMGQLTNYGYTF.

Points on this clonotype: Possible read error: a much larger clone is one base away. The chain joins TRBV28 to TRBJ2-5; TRBD1 is a possible D gene (6 bases). CDR1 is MDHEN, CDR2 SYDVKM, per germline. There are 11 residues in the CDR3. V was cut by 8 bases and J by 5 bases, with 9 bases left in between. The CDR3: CASDTGETQYF. The CDR3 region has the DNA TGTGCCAGCGATACAGGGGAGACCCAGTACTTC.

This clonotype was found many times. The chain carries TRBV27 and TRBJ2-3; TRBD2 matches 14 bases. J was trimmed by 0 bases and V by 0 bases; bases with no gene match: 5. The germline CDR1 and CDR2 sequences are MNHEY and SMNVEV (reference sequence). The CDR3 runs 19 residues. The DNA of the CDR3 is TGTGCCAGCAGTTTATCGACTAGCGGGAGGGCCCTAAGCACAGATACGCAGTATTTT. It codes for CASSLSTSGRALSTDTQYF.

This clonotype was detected only a few times. The chain combines TRBV5-1 with TRBJ2-2; D unclear. CDR1 SGHRS and CDR2 YFSETQ come from the germline V gene. The CDR3 is made up of 14 amino acids. V was cut by 5 bases and J by 2 bases, with 10 bases left in between. The CDR3 region is CASRDVSNTGELFF. CDR3 sequence (DNA): TGCGCCAGCAGAGACGTCAGCAACACCGGGGAGCTGTTTTTT.

This clonotype has just one count. A read error may be the cause here, since a much bigger clone is one base away. V and J are TRBV27 and TRBJ2-3; the D is unclear. Germline CDR1 is MNHEY and CDR2 is SMNVEV (reference sequence). This CDR3 is 14 amino acids long. CDR3 residues: CASSYGPSEDKQYF. The CDR3, as DNA: TGTGCCAGCAGTTACGGCCCTTCAGAAGATAAGCAGTATTTT.

This clonotype was observed a few times. The chain employs TRBV3-1 and TRBJ2-5; D possibly matches TRBD1 or TRBD2 (6 bases each). The CDR3 sequence is 18 residues long. CDR1 is LGHDT and CDR2 is YNNKEL in the germline V gene (reference sequence). V was cut by 3 bases and J by 0 bases, with 20 bases left in between. The CDR3 is CASSHRGGDNTYQETQYF. Written as DNA, the CDR3 is TGTGCCAGCAGCCACCGCGGAGGGGACAACACGTACCAAGAGACCCAGTACTTC.

This clonotype occurred many times. The chain couples TRBV12-3 or TRBV12-4 to TRBJ2-7, with 10 nucleotides matching TRBD1. V shed 5 bases and J 7 bases; nucleotides not matched to a gene: 8. CDR3 length: 14 residues. The CDR3 sequence: CASSPETGGGEQYF. CDR3 DNA: TGTGCCAGCAGTCCCGAGACAGGGGGCGGGGAGCAGTACTTC.

This clonotype was counted many times. The chain links TRBV20-1 to TRBJ1-2, with D perhaps matching TRBD1 (5 bases). Germline V gene data show CDR1 as DFQATT and CDR2 as SNEGSKA (reference sequence). The CDR3 totals 14 residues. The V and J ends lost 0 bases and 5 bases respectively, with 13 bases between them. The CDR3 loop reads CSARDPLGRYGYTF. As DNA, the CDR3 is TGCAGTGCTAGAGACCCCCTGGGACGGTATGGCTACACCTTC.

This clonotype was recorded a few times. The chain uses TRBV12-3 or TRBV12-4 and TRBJ1-3, with D possibly being TRBD1 (6 bases). CDR3 size: 15 residues. Trimming left V 5 bases short and J 0 bases short, with 11 bases between. The CDR3: CASSSTGISGNTIYF. CDR3 bases: TGTGCCAGCAGTAGCACAGGGATCTCTGGAAACACCATATATTTT.

This chain joins TRBV30 and TRBJ2-7; unclear D gene. Trimming took off 6 bases at V and 7 bases at J, with 13 bases between the two ends. Germline CDR1 GTSNPN, CDR2 SVGIG (reference sequence). CDR3 length equals 11 residues. The CDR3 bases are TGTGCCTGTCACCTCCGAGGTGAGCAGTACTTC. It is translated as CACHLRGEQYF.

This clonotype was counted many times. The rearrangement uses TRBV11-3 and TRBJ2-7; 11 bases fit TRBD1. V dropped 1 base and J dropped 2; count of bases not matched to a gene: 4. Germline V gene lookup returns CDR1 SGHNT and CDR2 YENEEA. This CDR3 is built from 16 residues. The DNA of the CDR3 is TGTGCCAGCAGCTTAGTTGGGACAGGGGGGCCCTACGAGCAGTACTTC. Amino acid sequence: CASSLVGTGGPYEQYF.

This clonotype was seen a handful of times. V usage is TRBV11-3 and J usage is TRBJ2-5, with a weak D call TRBD1 (6 bases). CDR1 SGHNT and CDR2 YENEEA come from the germline V gene. V lost 2 bases and J 2 bases, leaving 15 bases between the germline ends. The CDR3 totals 16 residues. DNA for the CDR3: TGTGCCAGCAGCTTATTAGGGGGAGTTAAACAAGAGACCCAGTACTTC. It yields the protein CASSLLGGVKQETQYF.

This clonotype occurred many times. This sequence joins TRBV28 and TRBJ1-1, with D possibly matching TRBD1 (5 bases). Germline CDR1 is MDHEN and CDR2 is SYDVKM. Between the trimmed V and J ends, which lost 6 bases and 1 base, there was a span of 9 bases. This CDR3 has 13 residues. This CDR3 is CASRMTANTEAFF. As DNA, the CDR3 is TGTGCCAGCAGAATGACAGCGAACACTGAAGCTTTCTTT.

In this sample, this clonotype turned up many times. The chain uses TRBV12-3 or TRBV12-4 and TRBJ2-2; D possibly corresponds to TRBD2 (6 bases). The length of the CDR3 is 15 residues. The V gene lost 3 bases and the J gene lost 1 base, with 9 bases spanning the gap. Written as DNA, the CDR3 is TGTGCCAGCAGTTTTGGGACTGGGAACACCGGGGAGCTGTTTTTT. This codes for CASSFGTGNTGELFF.